The rows below give T cell receptor beta chains drawn from one sample of a study of early T cells in non-severe SARS-CoV-2 infection. TCRdb redid the calling of the 5' RACE reads with MiXCR, one entry per CDR3 protein. The sample records tens of thousands of distinct CDR3 sequences, roughly 8.7% being singletons. Sequencing input: whole blood. These receptors came from an adult who was a healthcare worker with PCR-confirmed SARS-CoV-2 infection or an uninfected control (not recorded which). The CDR3 runs from the conserved cysteine through the conserved F or W. Each record gives: CDR3 DNA, CDR3 protein, V gene, D gene, J gene, clone size. D genes are given only for firm matches. The size entry is marked missing in some rows and otherwise reads once, few, many or a size class.

CDR3 DNA: TGCGCCAGCAGCCCGGAACAGGACCCAAGGGTAGATACGCAGTATTTT; CDR3 protein: CASSPEQDPRVDTQYF; V gene: TRBV5-1; D gene: -; J gene: TRBJ2-3; clone size: many
CDR3 DNA: TGTGCCAGCAGCTTATCGGCCCAGGGGGCAGGTGGCTACACCTTC; CDR3 protein: CASSLSAQGAGGYTF; V gene: TRBV7-2; D gene: TRBD1; J gene: TRBJ1-2; clone size: many
CDR3 DNA: TGTGCCAGCAGCCGACTAGCCGATACGCAGTATTTT; CDR3 protein: CASSRLADTQYF; V gene: TRBV5-4; D gene: TRBD2; J gene: TRBJ2-3; clone size: few
CDR3 DNA: TGCGCCAGCAGCTTGCAAACCGCGGGGAATGGCTACACCTTC; CDR3 protein: CASSLQTAGNGYTF; V gene: TRBV5-1; D gene: -; J gene: TRBJ1-2; clone size: many
CDR3 DNA: TGTGCCAGCCGGAGCGGACAGATAAATCAGCCCCAGCATTTT; CDR3 protein: CASRSGQINQPQHF; V gene: TRBV2; D gene: -; J gene: TRBJ1-5; clone size: many
CDR3 DNA: TGCAGCGTTGAGGGTCGGAAGGGCACAGATACGCAGTATTTT; CDR3 protein: CSVEGRKGTDTQYF; V gene: TRBV29-1; D gene: -; J gene: TRBJ2-3; clone size: few
CDR3 DNA: TGTGCCAGCAGCTTTGGGACTCCCAGCACAGATACGCAGTATTTT; CDR3 protein: CASSFGTPSTDTQYF; V gene: TRBV7-8; D gene: -; J gene: TRBJ2-3; clone size: many
CDR3 DNA: TGTGCCAGCAGCTTGACAGGGGCCAGCAATCAGCCCCAGCATTTT; CDR3 protein: CASSLTGASNQPQHF; V gene: TRBV5-5; D gene: TRBD1; J gene: TRBJ1-5; clone size: many
CDR3 DNA: TGTGCCAGCAGACCGGGACTAGCGGGGGCCAGGGGCGGGGAGCTGTTTTTT; CDR3 protein: CASRPGLAGARGGELFF; V gene: TRBV2; D gene: TRBD2; J gene: TRBJ2-2; clone size: few
CDR3 DNA: TGTGCCAGCAGATCCCCGATAGGGTACGAGCAGTACTTC; CDR3 protein: CASRSPIGYEQYF; V gene: TRBV28; D gene: -; J gene: TRBJ2-7; clone size: few
CDR3 DNA: TGTGCCAGCAGGACTAGCGGTCAAGAGACCCAGTACTTC; CDR3 protein: CASRTSGQETQYF; V gene: TRBV12-3/TRBV12-4; D gene: TRBD2; J gene: TRBJ2-5; clone size: many
CDR3 DNA: TGTGCCAGCAGTGTGACAGGGGGAGATAGCGTTAAGAATTCACCCCTCCACTTT; CDR3 protein: CASSVTGGDSVKNSPLHF; V gene: TRBV6-6; D gene: TRBD1; J gene: TRBJ1-6; clone size: many
CDR3 DNA: TGTGCCAGCTCACGCGGGACAGACAGTTCCTACGAGCAGTACTTC; CDR3 protein: CASSRGTDSSYEQYF; V gene: TRBV18; D gene: -; J gene: TRBJ2-7; clone size: -
CDR3 DNA: TGTGCCAGCTCACCACTAACCGGGGATACGCAGTATTTT; CDR3 protein: CASSPLTGDTQYF; V gene: TRBV18; D gene: -; J gene: TRBJ2-3; clone size: -
CDR3 DNA: TGTGCCAGTAGTTACGGAGTATCCGGGGCCAACGTCCTGACTTTC; CDR3 protein: CASSYGVSGANVLTF; V gene: TRBV19; D gene: -; J gene: TRBJ2-6; clone size: many
CDR3 DNA: TGTGCCAGTAGGAAAGCGGGAATGTTGAATGAGCAGTTCTTC; CDR3 protein: CASRKAGMLNEQFF; V gene: TRBV3-1; D gene: TRBD2; J gene: TRBJ2-1; clone size: -
CDR3 DNA: TGTGCCAGCAGCCCGGGACTAGATTCCTACAATGAGCAGTTCTTC; CDR3 protein: CASSPGLDSYNEQFF; V gene: TRBV5-4; D gene: TRBD2; J gene: TRBJ2-1; clone size: many
CDR3 DNA: TGTGCCAGCACCCCTACTAGCGGGGGGTACAATGAGCAGTTCTTC; CDR3 protein: CASTPTSGGYNEQFF; V gene: TRBV3-1; D gene: TRBD2; J gene: TRBJ2-1; clone size: few
CDR3 DNA: TGTGCCAGCAGCTTACCCCCCCCAGATACGCAGTATTTT; CDR3 protein: CASSLPPPDTQYF; V gene: TRBV7-2; D gene: -; J gene: TRBJ2-3; clone size: few
CDR3 DNA: TGTGCCAGCAGTATCAGGGATTTCTCCTACGAGCAGTACTTC; CDR3 protein: CASSIRDFSYEQYF; V gene: TRBV12-3/TRBV12-4; D gene: -; J gene: TRBJ2-7; clone size: many
CDR3 DNA: TGCGCCAGCAGCCAATCCCCGGGGCCAATTAATCAGGGCTACACCTTC; CDR3 protein: CASSQSPGPINQGYTF; V gene: TRBV4-1; D gene: -; J gene: TRBJ1-2; clone size: -
CDR3 DNA: TGTGCCAGCAGCGTACCCACTGCGGAGAACACTGAAGCTTTCTTT; CDR3 protein: CASSVPTAENTEAFF; V gene: TRBV9; D gene: -; J gene: TRBJ1-1; clone size: -
CDR3 DNA: TGTGCCAGCAGCAAGCGGGTGGGGTACGAGCAGTACTTC; CDR3 protein: CASSKRVGYEQYF; V gene: TRBV7-9; D gene: -; J gene: TRBJ2-7; clone size: -
CDR3 DNA: TGTGCCAGCAGTTACTCGAAGGGGGCTGGCGGGGAGCTGTTTTTT; CDR3 protein: CASSYSKGAGGELFF; V gene: TRBV6-5; D gene: TRBD1; J gene: TRBJ2-2; clone size: few
CDR3 DNA: TGTGCCAGCAGCCGGGGCAGGGGCACCGGGGAGCTGTTTTTT; CDR3 protein: CASSRGRGTGELFF; V gene: TRBV3-1; D gene: -; J gene: TRBJ2-2; clone size: few
CDR3 DNA: TGTGCCAGCAGTTTACCTCAGAGCGGGAGGGCCAATGAGCAGTTCTTC; CDR3 protein: CASSLPQSGRANEQFF; V gene: TRBV12-3/TRBV12-4; D gene: TRBD2; J gene: TRBJ2-1; clone size: many
CDR3 DNA: TGCAGCGTGAGAAGCATGAGCTCCTACGAGCAGTACTTC; CDR3 protein: CSVRSMSSYEQYF; V gene: TRBV29-1; D gene: -; J gene: TRBJ2-7; clone size: -
CDR3 DNA: TGTGCCAGCAGCTTAGGCCCCCAGAACACCGGGGAGCTGTTTTTT; CDR3 protein: CASSLGPQNTGELFF; V gene: TRBV7-6; D gene: -; J gene: TRBJ2-2; clone size: few
CDR3 DNA: TGCAGTGCTGGGAGCGGGAGTGCTTACGAGCAGTACTTC; CDR3 protein: CSAGSGSAYEQYF; V gene: TRBV20-1; D gene: TRBD2; J gene: TRBJ2-7; clone size: many
CDR3 DNA: TGTGCCAGCTCACCGGGGACAGGGGGCCCCTACAATGAGCAGTTCTTC; CDR3 protein: CASSPGTGGPYNEQFF; V gene: TRBV18; D gene: TRBD1; J gene: TRBJ2-1; clone size: few
CDR3 DNA: TGCGCCAGCAGTCACTTAGCCCCCTACAATGAGCAGTTCTTC; CDR3 protein: CASSHLAPYNEQFF; V gene: TRBV6-2/TRBV6-3; D gene: -; J gene: TRBJ2-1; clone size: -
CDR3 DNA: TGCAGTGCTAGAGGCACTCTGGGGGTTGTAGGCTACGAGCAGTACTTC; CDR3 protein: CSARGTLGVVGYEQYF; V gene: TRBV20-1; D gene: -; J gene: TRBJ2-7; clone size: many
CDR3 DNA: TGTGCCATCAGTGACGGGGGAAGCCCTCCAGACTACGGCTACACCTTC; CDR3 protein: CAISDGGSPPDYGYTF; V gene: TRBV10-3; D gene: -; J gene: TRBJ1-2; clone size: -
CDR3 DNA: TGTGCCAGCAGTCCCATGGGAGAGACCACTGGGGCCAACGTCCTGACTTTC; CDR3 protein: CASSPMGETTGANVLTF; V gene: TRBV6-4; D gene: -; J gene: TRBJ2-6; clone size: medium-sized
CDR3 DNA: TGTGCCACCACTAGCGGTAGCTCCTACGAGCAGTACTTC; CDR3 protein: CATTSGSSYEQYF; V gene: TRBV27; D gene: TRBD2; J gene: TRBJ2-7; clone size: few
CDR3 DNA: TGTGCCAGCAGCTTAGGTCTGCGGGAGAGCTCCTACAATGAGCAGTTCTTC; CDR3 protein: CASSLGLRESSYNEQFF; V gene: TRBV7-6; D gene: TRBD2; J gene: TRBJ2-1; clone size: -
CDR3 DNA: TGTGCCAGCAGTTTAGGGACGACAGGACTAGCTTTTGAAAAACTGTTTTTT; CDR3 protein: CASSLGTTGLAFEKLFF; V gene: TRBV12-3/TRBV12-4; D gene: -; J gene: TRBJ1-4; clone size: many
CDR3 DNA: TGTGCCAGCAGCTTTGGGGACTCCTCCGTAGATACGCAGTATTTT; CDR3 protein: CASSFGDSSVDTQYF; V gene: TRBV7-9; D gene: -; J gene: TRBJ2-3; clone size: -
CDR3 DNA: TGCGCCAGCAGCTTAAACTACGGAAACACCATATATTTT; CDR3 protein: CASSLNYGNTIYF; V gene: TRBV5-1; D gene: -; J gene: TRBJ1-3; clone size: -
CDR3 DNA: TGCAGCGCCTATTCCCGGGACAGGGGACGCTACACCTTC; CDR3 protein: CSAYSRDRGRYTF; V gene: TRBV29-1; D gene: TRBD1; J gene: TRBJ1-2; clone size: many
CDR3 DNA: TGTGCCAGCAGCTCCCCCCGCATGACTAGCGGGAACACCATGGGAAAGACCCAGTACTTC; CDR3 protein: CASSSPRMTSGNTMGKTQYF; V gene: TRBV7-2; D gene: TRBD2; J gene: TRBJ2-5; clone size: many
CDR3 DNA: TGTGCCTACATAAGGGGTTATGGCTACACCTTC; CDR3 protein: CAYIRGYGYTF; V gene: TRBV30; D gene: -; J gene: TRBJ1-2; clone size: few
CDR3 DNA: TGCAGTGCTAGAGTCTACGGGACAGGGGGCAACGAGCAGTACTTC; CDR3 protein: CSARVYGTGGNEQYF; V gene: TRBV20-1; D gene: TRBD1; J gene: TRBJ2-7; clone size: many
CDR3 DNA: TGTGCCAGCAGCCATGCTGGGGGTGAAGCTTTCTTT; CDR3 protein: CASSHAGGEAFF; V gene: TRBV3-1; D gene: -; J gene: TRBJ1-1; clone size: many
CDR3 DNA: TGCAGCGCCCTGGGATCCCGGGAGACAGATACGCAGTATTTT; CDR3 protein: CSALGSRETDTQYF; V gene: TRBV29-1; D gene: -; J gene: TRBJ2-3; clone size: -
CDR3 DNA: TGCAGCGTTGAGGGGGTCTCGAATGAAAAACTGTTTTTT; CDR3 protein: CSVEGVSNEKLFF; V gene: TRBV29-1; D gene: -; J gene: TRBJ1-4; clone size: -
CDR3 DNA: TGTGCCAGCTCTAGGGACAGGGCTGGAGATACGCAGTATTTT; CDR3 protein: CASSRDRAGDTQYF; V gene: TRBV18; D gene: TRBD1; J gene: TRBJ2-3; clone size: -
CDR3 DNA: TGTGCCAGCAGTTTTAATAGGGCGGAGACCCAGTACTTC; CDR3 protein: CASSFNRAETQYF; V gene: TRBV12-3/TRBV12-4; D gene: -; J gene: TRBJ2-5; clone size: -
CDR3 DNA: TGCAGTGCTAGAGCTCACAATGAGCAGTTCTTC; CDR3 protein: CSARAHNEQFF; V gene: TRBV20-1; D gene: -; J gene: TRBJ2-1; clone size: many
CDR3 DNA: TGCGCCAGCAGCTTACAGGGGGCCGGCTATGGCTACACCTTC; CDR3 protein: CASSLQGAGYGYTF; V gene: TRBV5-1; D gene: TRBD1; J gene: TRBJ1-2; clone size: -
CDR3 DNA: TGTGCCAGCAGCCCCCCCAGACTTATGAACACTGAAGCTTTCTTT; CDR3 protein: CASSPPRLMNTEAFF; V gene: TRBV7-9; D gene: -; J gene: TRBJ1-1; clone size: few
CDR3 DNA: TGTGCCAGCAGCTTAGCCCCGGCAGGGATAGGAAACACCATATATTTT; CDR3 protein: CASSLAPAGIGNTIYF; V gene: TRBV7-2; D gene: -; J gene: TRBJ1-3; clone size: few
CDR3 DNA: TGTGCCAGTAGGGCTACCTCGAACTACGAGCAGTACTTC; CDR3 protein: CASRATSNYEQYF; V gene: TRBV19; D gene: -; J gene: TRBJ2-7; clone size: few
CDR3 DNA: TGTGCCAGCAGTCCTACTAGCGGGGGGCCAGATACGCAGTATTTT; CDR3 protein: CASSPTSGGPDTQYF; V gene: TRBV2; D gene: TRBD2; J gene: TRBJ2-3; clone size: -
CDR3 DNA: TGCAGCGCTGAACCAGGAGGGGGCTACGAGCAGTACTTC; CDR3 protein: CSAEPGGGYEQYF; V gene: TRBV29-1; D gene: -; J gene: TRBJ2-7; clone size: many
CDR3 DNA: TGCAGTGTTAGAGGACAGGGGGCGGCTGATACGCAGTATTTT; CDR3 protein: CSVRGQGAADTQYF; V gene: TRBV20-1; D gene: TRBD1; J gene: TRBJ2-3; clone size: -
CDR3 DNA: TGTGCCAGCAGCTCCAACAATCAGCCCCAGCATTTT; CDR3 protein: CASSSNNQPQHF; V gene: TRBV11-2; D gene: -; J gene: TRBJ1-5; clone size: many
CDR3 DNA: TGTGCCAGCAGTTTAACCCTCGCCGCCGCAACTAATGAAAAACTGTTTTTT; CDR3 protein: CASSLTLAAATNEKLFF; V gene: TRBV27; D gene: -; J gene: TRBJ1-4; clone size: many
CDR3 DNA: TGCAGCGTCGGGACCGCTAACTATGGCTACACCTTC; CDR3 protein: CSVGTANYGYTF; V gene: TRBV29-1; D gene: -; J gene: TRBJ1-2; clone size: many